This entry concerns a single T cell receptor (beta chain). No antigen is known for it. A multiplex PCR was run with 60 Vbeta primers and 13 Jbeta primers. Method: immunoSEQ multiplex PCR; TCRdb's copy keeps in-frame clones and lacks some. The sample shows about 160,000 clones, roughly four fifths of them seen only once. This sample is part of a study of cytomegalovirus exposure and HLA in healthy donors. Findings and limits, study-wide: TCR beta sequences reportedly predicted the HLA-A and HLA-B alleles of most subjects accurately. It was about 180 TCR beta chains that were listed as cytomegalovirus-associated. Segments of the TCR beta V type were, in most cases, productive about 87% or about 30% of the time in an earlier analysis.

V was pared by 3 bases and J by 4 bases, with 6 bases of the junction left unmatched. The CDR3 is 15 residues long. Germline V gives CDR1 SGHNT, CDR2 YYREEE (reference sequence). The receptor was isolated from a man aged 55-75 years in good health and CMV-seronegative. The chain uses TRBV5-4 and TRBJ2-7, with TRBD1 matching over 11 bases. The sample consisted of PBMCs. CDR3 DNA sequence: TGTGCCAGCAGCTCATCCGGGACAGGGGGGTACGAGCAGTACTTC. Translated, it gives CASSSSGTGGYEQYF.